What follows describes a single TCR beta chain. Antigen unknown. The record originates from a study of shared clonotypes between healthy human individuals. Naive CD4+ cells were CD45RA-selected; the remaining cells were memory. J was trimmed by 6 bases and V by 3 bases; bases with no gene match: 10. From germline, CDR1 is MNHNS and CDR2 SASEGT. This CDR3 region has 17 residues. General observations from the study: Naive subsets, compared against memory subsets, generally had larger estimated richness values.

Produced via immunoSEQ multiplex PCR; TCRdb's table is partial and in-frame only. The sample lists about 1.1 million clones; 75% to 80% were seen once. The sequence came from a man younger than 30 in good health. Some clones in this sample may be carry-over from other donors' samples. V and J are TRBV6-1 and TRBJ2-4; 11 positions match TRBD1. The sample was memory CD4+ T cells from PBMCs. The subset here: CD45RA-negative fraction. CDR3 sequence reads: CASSEGQGVGSRNIQYF. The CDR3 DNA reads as TGTGCCAGCAGTGAGGGACAGGGGGTTGGTAGCAGAAACATTCAGTACTTC.